Listed below are T cell receptor beta chains from one sample, sequenced in a study of blood T cell repertoires in COVID-19. Clones were read by immunoSEQ multiplex PCR, and TCRdb kept only the in-frame ones, dropping some. Of about 100,000 clones in the sample, roughly 90% are singletons; the top ten hold 1.5% to 2.5%. Sequencing was carried out using peripheral blood. Receptors originate from a woman between 50 and 59 years old with COVID-19, enrolled during active disease. The CDR3 runs from the conserved cysteine through the conserved F or W. D genes are given only for firm matches.

NA,TRBV10-2,TRBJ2-1,CASSSGNEQFF
TRBD1,TRBV18,TRBJ1-4,CASSPRTGREKLFF
NA,TRBV6-1,TRBJ2-1,CASSEESPTYQFF
TRBD1,TRBV2,TRBJ1-3,CASSTTTGGGNTIYF
NA,TRBV7-9,TRBJ1-1,CASSLRGANTEAFF
NA,TRBV27,TRBJ1-1,CASSDRPLNTEAFF
TRBD1,TRBV6-2/TRBV6-3,TRBJ1-2,CASSPGTGFVYGYTF
NA,TRBV7-8,TRBJ1-4,CASSVTPPRGGEKLFF
NA,TRBV14,TRBJ2-3,CASSQGLALTDTQYF
NA,TRBV30,TRBJ1-2,CAWIPLNFYFYGYTF
TRBD1,TRBV2,TRBJ2-5,CASDRGLGRQETQYF
TRBD2,TRBV6-4,TRBJ2-3,CASSSLAGGRDTQYF
NA,TRBV30,TRBJ1-3,CAWSWSLTGNTIYF
TRBD1,TRBV7-9,TRBJ1-1,CASTLQGESTEAFF
NA,TRBV11-3,TRBJ2-3,CASSLAVFADTQYF
TRBD1,TRBV19,TRBJ1-5,CASSIRGTGNQPQHF
NA,TRBV19,TRBJ2-5,CASSIRGETQYF
NA,TRBV7-2,TRBJ2-6,CASSLAAGQISGANVLTF
TRBD1,TRBV19,TRBJ1-2,CASNGDRVGYTF
TRBD1,TRBV2,TRBJ1-1,CASSVDRGSTEAFF
NA,TRBV12-5,TRBJ1-5,CASGYTRGNQPQHF
NA,TRBV24-1,TRBJ1-5,CATSGPGDSNQPQHF
NA,TRBV27,TRBJ1-2,CASSPRRGEKGYTF
NA,TRBV6-5,TRBJ1-5,CASSSGSNQPQHF
NA,TRBV9,TRBJ1-2,CASSPRSGANYGYTF
TRBD1,TRBV2,TRBJ1-5,CASMGTGGAGNQPQHF
NA,TRBV14,TRBJ2-7,CASSQDIVAVSEQYF
NA,TRBV29-1,TRBJ1-2,CSALTTRNYGYTF
NA,TRBV1,TRBJ2-7,CTSSPLGVSEYYEQYF